This T cell receptor beta chain came from a study of blood T cell repertoires in COVID-19. Looking at the study overall: Sites across the United States, Italy and Spain contributed samples from acute and convalescent COVID-19. Sample material is recorded as cDNA or gDNA derived from T cells, B-cell-depleted T cells, or PBMCs.

Germline values: CDR1 MNHEY, CDR2 SMNVEV (reference sequence). The germline V and J ends were trimmed by 6 bases and 2 bases, with 11 bases remaining between them. The CDR3 length is 13 residues. Measured with immunoSEQ multiplex PCR; TCRdb has only the in-frame clones, and not every one. The data contain a few hundred thousand clones, less than 90% of them seen just once; the ten biggest clones take up just under 2%. The chain uses TRBV27 and TRBJ2-7; maybe TRBD1 (5 bases). The specimen sequenced was peripheral blood. This receptor was obtained from a man aged 25 to 45 with active or convalescent COVID-19. In DNA, the CDR3 is TGTGCCAGCAGACAGACAGTTACCTACGAGCAGTACTTC. Translating gives CASRQTVTYEQYF.